Sequencing of this TCR beta chain was carried out in a study of T cell repertoires in cytomegalovirus infection. Study at large: As its CMV epitopes, the study selected recently identified HLA-C-restricted and well-studied HLA-B-restricted targets. Carrying CMV and the relevant HLA type showed in public TCR beta signatures.

Each CDR3 protein gets one entry after TCRdb re-called the reads with MiXCR. The sample includes a few hundred thousand distinct CDR3 sequences, over 35% of them seen just once. This clonotype was recorded many times. Antigen specificity is unknown. Notes on the study in general: Identification of carriers of CMV plus the relevant HLA was achieved through cumulative public TCR beta family frequency. The response measured ex vivo was dominated by TCR beta clonotypes (HLA-C-restricted and CMV-specific).

The specimen was cultured PBMCs, collected from culture after CMV antigen stimulation. The source is a human donor in good health (CMV status not recorded). Some clones in this sample may be carry-over from other donors' samples.

The CDR3 sequence: CASSKVGQGNYGYTF. CDR3 nucleotides: TGTGCCAGCTCCAAAGTCGGGCAGGGAAACTATGGCTACACCTTC. The gene calls are TRBV7-2 and TRBJ1-2; D is possibly TRBD1 (5 bases). Looked up from germline, CDR1 is SGHTA and CDR2 is FQGNSA. The CDR3 extends over 15 amino acids. Trimming cost V 8 bases and J 2 bases, with 18 bases left between them.